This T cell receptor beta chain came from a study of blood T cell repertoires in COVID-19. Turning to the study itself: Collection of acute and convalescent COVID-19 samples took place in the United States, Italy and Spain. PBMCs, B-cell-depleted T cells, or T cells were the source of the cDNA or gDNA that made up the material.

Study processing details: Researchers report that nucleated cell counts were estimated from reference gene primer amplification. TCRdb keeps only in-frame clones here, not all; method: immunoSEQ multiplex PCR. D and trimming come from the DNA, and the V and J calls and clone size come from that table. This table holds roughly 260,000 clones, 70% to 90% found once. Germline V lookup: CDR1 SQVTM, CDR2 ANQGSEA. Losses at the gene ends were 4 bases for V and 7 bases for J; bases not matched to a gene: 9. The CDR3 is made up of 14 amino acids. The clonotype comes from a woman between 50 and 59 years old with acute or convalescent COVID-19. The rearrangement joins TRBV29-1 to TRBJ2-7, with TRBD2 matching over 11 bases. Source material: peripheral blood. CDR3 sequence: CSVGATSGSGEQYF. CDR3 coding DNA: TGCAGCGTTGGGGCTACTAGCGGGAGTGGGGAGCAGTACTTC.